This is a list of T cell receptor beta chains from one sample in a study of metastatic and nonmetastatic thyroid tumors. TCRdb re-analyzed the PCR reads through MiXCR. The sample gives over 40,000 clones, around 25% of which show up once; roughly 3% is in the top ten. Sequencing used blood. These receptors originate from a male donor with papillary thyroid cancer or a benign thyroid nodule (not recorded which). Some clones in this sample may be carry-over from other donors' samples. Both conserved end residues are part of each CDR3. Fields, in order: clone size, V gene, J gene, CDR3 length, D gene, CDR3 DNA, CDR3 protein. D genes are given only for firm matches. Clone size is given for some rows only: seen once, a few or many times, or a class if the clone is expanded.

>few|TRBV5-5|TRBJ2-3|14|NA
TGTGCCAGCATCCCCGCGGGGAACACAGATACGCAGTATTTT
CASIPAGNTDTQYF
>few|TRBV28|TRBJ1-5|14|NA
TGTCCCAGCAGCTGGACGTCGGGTAGGCAGCCCCAGCATTTT
CPSSWTSGRQPQHF
>NA|TRBV30|TRBJ2-7|18|TRBD2
TGTGCCTGGAGCTCGGGACTGAGGACTAGCGGGGAGGACTACGAGCAGTACTTC
CAWSSGLRTSGEDYEQYF
>NA|TRBV6-1|TRBJ1-1|15|NA
TGTGCCAGCAGCAGGGTACAGGCGTTTAACACTGAAGCTTTCTTT
CASSRVQAFNTEAFF
>many|TRBV7-9|TRBJ2-3|15|TRBD2
TGTGCCAGCAGCCAGGGACTAGCGGTCACAGATACGCAGTATTTT
CASSQGLAVTDTQYF
>many|TRBV28|TRBJ1-4|15|NA
TGTGCCAGCAGATCTACTCATCCAACTAATGAAAAACTGTTTTTT
CASRSTHPTNEKLFF
>few|TRBV27|TRBJ1-1|13|NA
TGTGCCAGCAGTTTATCAGGGTACACTGAAGCTTTCTTT
CASSLSGYTEAFF
>many|TRBV6-1|TRBJ1-2|12|TRBD1
TGTGCCAGCAGGGACAGGAACTATGGCTACACCTTC
CASRDRNYGYTF
>NA|TRBV30|TRBJ1-6|12|NA
TGTGCCTGGAGTCAGTATAATTCACCCCTCCACTTT
CAWSQYNSPLHF
>few|TRBV12-3/TRBV12-4|TRBJ2-7|15|NA
TGTGCCAGCAGCCCGACAGGATTTCAGAACTACGAGCAGTACTTC
CASSPTGFQNYEQYF
>many|TRBV12-5|TRBJ2-1|13|NA
TGTGCTAGTGGTCAAACCCCGTTGGGCGTCCAGTTCTTC
CASGQTPLGVQFF
>many|TRBV9|TRBJ1-2|14|TRBD1
TGTGCCAGCAGCGCTACAGGGGGTGACTATGGCTACACCTTC
CASSATGGDYGYTF
>many|TRBV28|TRBJ2-3|15|NA
TGTGCCAGCAGTTTTCGGGAAAGGGTCACAGATACGCAGTATTTT
CASSFRERVTDTQYF
>NA|TRBV6-2/TRBV6-3|TRBJ2-2|21|NA
TGTGCCAGCAGTTACCCCTACATTACTAGTTCGAGCGGAAGGAACACCGGGGAGCTGTTTTTT
CASSYPYITSSSGRNTGELFF